These 23 T cell receptor beta chains originate from one sample sequenced in a study of glioma-infiltrating T cells. The iRepertoire nested amplicon-rescue multiplex PCR amplified TCR alpha and beta CDR3s from RNA. TCRdb processed the multiplex PCR reads anew with MiXCR; each CDR3 protein has one entry. The sample has around 130,000 distinct CDR3 sequences, under 25% seen once. Material: glioma tissue, nonneoplastic brain tissue, or PBMCs (not recorded which). The origin of the receptors is a human donor with low-grade glioma or glioblastoma, undergoing nonglioma brain surgery, or in good health (not recorded which).

This chain uses TRBV20-1 with TRBJ1-6; 9 nucleotides line up with TRBD1. The V gene end was trimmed by 8 bases and the J gene end by 11 bases; junction bases not matched to a gene: 10. The CDR3 has 13 residues. The germline V gene has CDR1 DFQATT and CDR2 SNEGSKA (reference sequence). The chain's CDR3 is CSIQDRGIAPLHF. CDR3 nucleotide sequence: TGCAGTATTCAGGACAGGGGAATTGCACCCCTCCACTTT.

A word on this clonotype: This clone may be a read error of a much larger clone one base away. The J gene is TRBJ2-1, the V gene TRBV6-6; D remains ambiguous. The germline CDR1 and CDR2 sequences are MNHNY and SVGAGI (reference sequence). Trimming took off 4 bases at V and 11 bases at J, with 9 bases between the two ends. This CDR3 spans 11 amino acids. The CDR3 reads CASSSLNKQFF. Here the CDR3 DNA reads TGTGCCAGCAGTTCGTTGAATAAGCAGTTCTTC.

The chain has TRBV10-3 and TRBJ2-5; 7 bases align to TRBD2. Germline CDR1 and CDR2: ENHRY and SYGVKD. The CDR3 is 13 residues long. V dropped 9 bases and J dropped 2; count of bases not matched to a gene: 6. The CDR3 loop reads CAMGGDRQETQYF. The CDR3, as DNA: TGTGCCATGGGAGGGGACCGGCAAGAGACCCAGTACTTC.

The chain employs TRBV12-3 or TRBV12-4 and TRBJ2-1; no firm D call. The CDR3 totals 16 residues. Trimming cost V 5 bases and J 3 bases, with 17 bases left between them. DNA for the CDR3: TGTGCCAGCAGTGTTCCCAGGACCGTGCTCTACAATGAGCAGTTCTTC. This encodes CASSVPRTVLYNEQFF.

A remark on this clonotype: This may arise from a read error, as a much more abundant clone is one base away. CDR3 bases: TGTGCCAGCAGTGACCGGGGGGCGTTCCAATGCGAGCAGTACGTC. Translation: CASSDRGAFQCEQYV. The chain has TRBV12-3 or TRBV12-4 and TRBJ2-7, with a weak D call TRBD2 (7 bases). V was trimmed by 5 bases and J by 6 bases, leaving 20 bases between them. This CDR3 region has 15 residues.

This clonotype has a handful of counts. The chain employs TRBV28 and TRBJ1-2; D not certain. V lost 5 bases and J 8 bases, leaving 15 bases between the germline ends. The CDR3 totals 13 residues. Germline lookup yields CDR1 MDHEN and CDR2 SYDVKM. The CDR3 reads CASSPSAPLGYTF. The CDR3 bases are TGTGCCAGCAGTCCTTCTGCACCTTTGGGCTACACCTTC.

The chain joins TRBV24-1 to TRBJ2-3, with D uncertain. This CDR3 is 15 amino acids long. The V end lost 0 bases, the J end lost 2 bases, and 8 bases lay between the germline ends. CDR1 and CDR2 (germline): KGHDR, SFDVKD. CDR3: CATSDLIHNTDTQYF. The CDR3 DNA follows: TGTGCCACCAGTGATTTGATTCACAACACAGATACGCAGTATTTT.

This clonotype was picked up a small number of times. The rearrangement joins TRBV2 to TRBJ1-1, with no clear D. Germline-derived CDR1 and CDR2 are SNHLY and FYNNEI. V was pared by 2 bases and J by 11 bases, with 9 bases between. The CDR3 extends over 11 amino acids. The CDR3 DNA is TGTGCCAGCAGTGAATTCCCGTCGGCTTTCTTT. It yields the protein CASSEFPSAFF.

The table lists this clonotype with many counts. The V call is TRBV28, the J call TRBJ2-7; D is tentatively TRBD1 or TRBD2 (5 bases each). Trimming cost V 1 base and J 2 bases, with 9 bases left between them. CDR1 and CDR2 (germline): MDHEN, SYDVKM. The CDR3 is 14 residues long. This CDR3 is CASSLSGDPYEQYV. CDR3 nucleotide sequence: TGTGCCAGCAGTTTATCCGGGGACCCCTACGAGCAGTACGTC.

In its sample, this clonotype was seen a few times. The chain recombines TRBV15 with TRBJ2-2; either TRBD1 or TRBD2 may supply D (6 bases each). Per germline, CDR1 LNHNV and CDR2 YYDKDF (reference sequence). Trimming left V 0 bases short and J 7 bases short, with 9 bases between. This CDR3 has 14 residues. The CDR3 region is CATSRDRGDGELFF. The CDR3 region has the DNA TGTGCCACCAGCAGAGATAGGGGGGACGGGGAGCTGTTTTTT.

V usage is TRBV19 and J usage is TRBJ1-5, with D perhaps TRBD1 (5 bases). With 2 bases removed from V and 3 bases from J, the gap between germline ends came to 14 bases. Per germline, CDR1 LNHDA and CDR2 SQIVND (reference sequence). This CDR3 has 16 residues. CDR3 protein: CASSIWGVRANQPQHF. CDR3 sequence (DNA): TGTGCCAGTAGTATATGGGGGGTCCGAGCCAATCAGCCCCAGCATTTT.

This clonotype was detected many times. The rearrangement uses TRBV28 and TRBJ2-3; D uncertain. Deletions cut 6 bases from V and 2 bases from J, with 15 bases between. CDR1 and CDR2 from the germline V gene are MDHEN and SYDVKM. The CDR3 length is 15 residues. CDR3 in amino acids: CASSSARRSTDTQYF. The CDR3 DNA reads TGTGCCAGCAGCTCGGCCCGCAGGTCCACAGATACGCAGTATTTT.

This clonotype was seen a few times. The chain combines TRBV6-2 or TRBV6-3 with TRBJ1-2, with D maybe TRBD1 (6 bases). The ends were cut back, 7 bases at V and 2 bases at J, with 14 bases in the middle. Germline CDR1 and CDR2: MNHEY and SVGEGT. This CDR3 is built from 14 residues. The CDR3 DNA sequence: TGTGCCAGCAACGACAGGCAGGGGAACTATGGCTACACCTTC. Translated, it gives CASNDRQGNYGYTF.

This clonotype occurred many times. The chain has TRBV6-1 and TRBJ1-1; D not resolved. Germline V gives CDR1 MNHNS, CDR2 SASEGT. V was cut by 10 bases and J by 6 bases, with 15 bases left in between. CDR3 length: 12 amino acids. CDR3 sequence reads: CATPRWYAEAFF. The CDR3 DNA reads as TGTGCCACCCCGCGTTGGTACGCTGAAGCTTTCTTT.

This chain joins TRBV11-2 and TRBJ2-5; a weak D match, TRBD2 (6 bases). Germline V gives CDR1 SGHAT, CDR2 FQNNGV. This CDR3 has 14 residues. V lost 0 bases and J 10 bases, leaving 15 bases between the germline ends. CDR3 sequence (DNA): TGTGCCAGCAGCTTAGATCCCACTAGCAGAGGCCAGTACTTC. Amino acids: CASSLDPTSRGQYF.

This sequence joins TRBV14 and TRBJ2-3; 12 nucleotides match TRBD2. J was trimmed by 2 bases and V by 7 bases; bases with no gene match: 10. Germline V lookup: CDR1 SGHDN, CDR2 FVKESK. This CDR3 has 17 residues. The CDR3 nucleotides read TGTGCCAGCAAACTAACTGGACTAGCGGGGTACACAGATACGCAGTATTTT. Protein product: CASKLTGLAGYTDTQYF.

This clonotype was counted many times. This CDR3 reads CSANPDRYFAARLYNEQFF. CDR3 sequence (DNA): TGCAGTGCTAACCCCGATCGATATTTTGCGGCCAGATTGTACAATGAGCAGTTCTTC. The rearrangement links TRBV20-1 to TRBJ2-1; no clear D. This CDR3 region has 19 residues. The germline gives CDR1 DFQATT, CDR2 SNEGSKA (reference sequence). V was trimmed by 4 bases and J by 4 bases, leaving 29 bases between them.

Comments on this clonotype: At one boundary the junction diverges from the germline segment, which might be a read error. V and J are TRBV10-1 and TRBJ1-1; 7 bases align to TRBD1. CDR1 is WNHNN, CDR2 SYGVQD, per germline (reference sequence). This CDR3 comprises 22 residues. CDR3 protein: CASRGTLRQGGVEGVVKTEAFF. For the CDR3, the DNA is TGCGCCAGCAGGGGGACCTTGAGACAGGGAGGTGTGGAAGGGGTGGTGAAGACTGAAGCTTTCTTT.

The V call is TRBV7-9, the J call TRBJ2-3; TRBD1 or TRBD2 may be the D gene (5 bases each). Trimming stripped 5 bases from V and 2 bases from J, with 17 bases between. The CDR3 is 16 amino acids. Germline V lookup: CDR1 SEHNR, CDR2 FQNEAQ (reference sequence). CDR3 residues: CASSLGDGVYTDTQYF. CDR3 nucleotides: TGTGCCAGCAGCCTTGGGGACGGCGTATACACAGATACGCAGTATTTT.

This clonotype was recorded only once. J is TRBJ2-5 and V is TRBV20-1; TRBD2 matches at 9 bases. Trimming cost V 5 bases and J 5 bases; bases outside gene matches: 15. This CDR3 contains 16 residues. Germline-derived CDR1 and CDR2 are DFQATT and SNEGSKA (reference sequence). The CDR3: CSAARELAGSMETQYF. Written as DNA, the CDR3 is TGCAGTGCTGCTCGGGAGCTAGCGGGGAGTATGGAGACCCAGTACTTC.

This clonotype was picked up a small number of times. The rearrangement uses TRBV14 and TRBJ2-3, with D perhaps matching TRBD1 (5 bases). V lost 1 base to trimming and J lost 5 bases, with 10 bases between them. The CDR3 runs to 14 residues. The V gene's germline CDR1 is SGHDN and CDR2 FVKESK. CDR3 coding DNA: TGTGCCAGCAGCCAAGTCACCCAGGGAGATACGCAGTATTTT. As protein: CASSQVTQGDTQYF.

To note about this clonotype: This may arise from a read error, as a much more abundant clone is one base away. The chain recombines TRBV6-5 with TRBJ2-4; D gene ambiguous. Per the germline V gene, CDR1 is MNHEY and CDR2 is SVGAGI. V was shortened by 4 bases and J by 11 bases, with 15 bases between the two germline ends. This CDR3 is built from 13 residues. The CDR3 DNA follows: TGTGCCAGCAGTTTAGCTCGGGCTGGAGTTCAGTACTTC. The encoded protein is CASSLARAGVQYF.

The chain has TRBV6-1 and TRBJ1-1; tentative D call: TRBD1 (6 bases). The germline V gene encodes CDR1 MNHNS and CDR2 SASEGT. Trimming removed 5 bases at V and 5 bases at J, with 18 bases between. This CDR3 spans 15 amino acids. CDR3 bases: TGTGCCAGCAGTTCCGCCCTTACAAGGGGGACTGAAGCTTTCTTT. The encoded protein is CASSSALTRGTEAFF.